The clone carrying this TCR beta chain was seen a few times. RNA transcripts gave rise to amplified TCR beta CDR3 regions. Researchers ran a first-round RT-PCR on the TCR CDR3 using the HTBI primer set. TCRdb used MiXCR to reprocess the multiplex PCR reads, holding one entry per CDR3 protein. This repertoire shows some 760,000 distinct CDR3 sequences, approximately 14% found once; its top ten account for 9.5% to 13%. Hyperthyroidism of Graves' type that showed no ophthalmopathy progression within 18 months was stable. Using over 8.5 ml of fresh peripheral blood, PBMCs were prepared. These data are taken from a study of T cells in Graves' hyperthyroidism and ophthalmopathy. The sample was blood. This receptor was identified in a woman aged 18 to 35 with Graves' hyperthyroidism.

The CDR3 protein is CSRGKSDYNEQFF. CDR3 in DNA: TGCAGCCGCGGGAAGTCTGACTACAATGAGCAGTTCTTC. This chain joins TRBV20-1 and TRBJ2-1, with D tentatively TRBD2 (6 bases). The V gene's germline CDR1 is DFQATT and CDR2 SNEGSKA (reference sequence). This CDR3 spans 13 amino acids.